A selection of T cell receptor beta chains follows, all from one sample in a study of molecular identifiers for immune sequencing clone quantification. One entry per CDR3 protein results from TCRdb running MiXCR on the PCR reads. This sample has hundreds of thousands of distinct CDR3 sequences; roughly 21% occur once, and the top ten carry around 0.86%. Sequencing was done on a sample of naive CD8+ T cells from blood, with Jurkat cell RNA spiked in. The receptors come from a human donor in good health. Some libraries in this study had Jurkat cell RNA spiked in. The CDR3 runs from the conserved cysteine through the conserved F or W. The D gene is left open where the match is weak. Size is omitted from some rows. Given values are once, few, many or a class for expanded clones.

D gene,V gene,clone size,J gene,CDR3 protein,CDR3 DNA
NA,TRBV10-3,NA,TRBJ1-6,CAVSDPGNGNSPLHF,TGTGCCGTCAGTGATCCAGGGAACGGAAATTCACCCCTCCACTTT
TRBD2,TRBV6-5,few,TRBJ2-4,CASSALGLAGTQNIQYF,TGTGCCAGCAGTGCCCTAGGACTAGCGGGAACCCAAAACATTCAGTACTTC
NA,TRBV2,many,TRBJ1-4,CASRPGDSWGEKLFF,TGTGCCAGCAGGCCGGGGGACTCCTGGGGTGAAAAACTGTTTTTT
NA,TRBV12-3/TRBV12-4,many,TRBJ2-3,CASRGTPADTQYF,TGTGCCAGCCGAGGGACGCCAGCAGATACGCAGTATTTT
NA,TRBV19,many,TRBJ1-1,CASSIDEDTEAFF,TGTGCCAGTAGTATAGACGAGGACACTGAAGCTTTCTTT
NA,TRBV2,many,TRBJ1-1,CASSERVQNTEAFF,TGTGCCAGCAGTGAGAGGGTCCAAAACACTGAAGCTTTCTTT
NA,TRBV6-5,many,TRBJ2-7,CASSYSPSYEQYF,TGTGCCAGCAGTTACTCACCTAGCTACGAGCAGTACTTC
NA,TRBV27,many,TRBJ2-5,CASSLLGGTQYF,TGTGCCAGCAGTCTGCTAGGGGGGACCCAGTACTTC
TRBD2,TRBV5-1,many,TRBJ2-3,CASSSRTSGRMADTQYF,TGCGCCAGCAGCTCCAGGACTAGCGGGAGAATGGCAGATACGCAGTATTTT
TRBD2,TRBV12-3/TRBV12-4,NA,TRBJ2-3,CASSLVGLAGATDTQYF,TGTGCCAGCAGTTTAGTGGGTCTAGCGGGGGCCACAGATACGCAGTATTTT
NA,TRBV4-3,many,TRBJ2-7,CASSQDDVRSYEQYF,TGCGCCAGCAGCCAAGATGACGTCAGGTCCTACGAGCAGTACTTC
NA,TRBV28,many,TRBJ2-1,CASHADRPYNEQFF,TGTGCCAGCCATGCGGACAGACCCTACAATGAGCAGTTCTTC
TRBD2,TRBV4-3,few,TRBJ2-2,CASSQGTSGGAGYTGELFF,TGCGCCAGCAGCCAAGGGACTAGCGGGGGGGCCGGGTACACCGGGGAGCTGTTTTTT
NA,TRBV4-1,many,TRBJ2-1,CASSQEYRGYNEQFF,TGCGCCAGCAGCCAAGAATACCGGGGTTACAATGAGCAGTTCTTC
TRBD1,TRBV20-1,many,TRBJ1-4,CSARSQGELFF,TGCAGTGCTCGCTCACAGGGGGAACTGTTTTTT
NA,TRBV7-9,many,TRBJ1-5,CASSSPSQPQHF,TGTGCCAGCAGCTCCCCCTCTCAGCCCCAGCATTTT
NA,TRBV7-3,many,TRBJ2-3,CASSFLGTSTDTQYF,TGTGCCAGCAGCTTTCTGGGGACGTCCACAGATACGCAGTATTTT
TRBD1,TRBV19,many,TRBJ1-4,CASSQPDRGATNEKLFF,TGTGCCAGTAGTCAGCCGGACAGGGGTGCAACTAATGAAAAACTGTTTTTT
NA,TRBV5-1,many,TRBJ2-7,CASSLDYTKYYEQYF,TGCGCCAGCAGCTTGGACTACACCAAATACTACGAGCAGTACTTC
TRBD2,TRBV12-3/TRBV12-4,many,TRBJ2-5,CASSLEVLAANQETQYF,TGTGCCAGCAGTCTTGAGGTACTAGCGGCAAACCAAGAGACCCAGTACTTC
NA,TRBV19,NA,TRBJ2-1,CASSISHYNEQFF,TGTGCCAGTAGTATTTCGCATTACAATGAGCAGTTCTTC
NA,TRBV29-1,many,TRBJ2-7,CSALGQNGDEQYF,TGCAGCGCTTTGGGGCAAAATGGGGACGAGCAGTACTTC
TRBD2,TRBV4-3,many,TRBJ2-7,CASSQDSSGGLYEQYF,TGCGCCAGCAGCCAAGATAGTTCGGGGGGTTTGTACGAGCAGTACTTC
NA,TRBV29-1,many,TRBJ1-4,CSVEQTGATNEKLFF,TGCAGCGTTGAGCAGACGGGGGCTACAAATGAAAAACTGTTTTTT
TRBD1,TRBV12-3/TRBV12-4,NA,TRBJ2-7,CASSEQGNEQYF,TGTGCCAGCAGTGAACAGGGGAACGAGCAGTACTTC
NA,TRBV20-1,few,TRBJ1-1,CSANIEGVDTEAFF,TGCAGTGCTAACATTGAGGGGGTGGACACTGAAGCTTTCTTT
NA,TRBV20-1,many,TRBJ2-7,CSARTRSSYEQYF,TGCAGTGCTAGGACGAGGAGCTCCTACGAGCAGTACTTC
TRBD1,TRBV28,few,TRBJ1-6,CASSSSDRPSDSPLHF,TGTGCCAGCAGTTCCTCGGACAGGCCGAGTGATTCACCCCTCCACTTT
TRBD2,TRBV2,NA,TRBJ2-5,CASSEARLAGGIQETQYF,TGTGCCAGCAGTGAAGCTCGGCTAGCGGGGGGGATCCAAGAGACCCAGTACTTC
NA,TRBV20-1,many,TRBJ2-7,CSAADDQRSSYEQYF,TGCAGTGCGGCAGACGATCAAAGGAGCTCCTACGAGCAGTACTTC
NA,TRBV6-6,many,TRBJ2-5,CASSYTADAYQETQYF,TGTGCCAGCAGTTACACCGCGGACGCGTACCAAGAGACCCAGTACTTC
TRBD2,TRBV7-2,many,TRBJ2-3,CASSLEGGLDTQYF,TGTGCCAGCAGCTTAGAGGGAGGGCTTGATACGCAGTATTTT
NA,TRBV7-2,NA,TRBJ1-2,CASSLELGKIYGYTF,TGTGCCAGCAGCTTAGAACTCGGCAAGATCTATGGCTACACCTTC
NA,TRBV14,many,TRBJ2-3,CASSQSGFFTDTQYF,TGTGCCAGCAGCCAATCGGGTTTCTTCACAGATACGCAGTATTTT
TRBD1,TRBV7-2,many,TRBJ1-4,CASSADRGRSNEKLFF,TGTGCCAGCAGCGCGGACAGGGGGCGCAGTAATGAAAAACTGTTTTTT
NA,TRBV5-4,many,TRBJ1-2,CASSLKGSFYGYTF,TGTGCCAGCAGCTTGAAGGGGAGTTTCTATGGCTACACCTTC
NA,TRBV19,NA,TRBJ1-5,CASSIPARQGGNQPQHF,TGTGCCAGTAGTATCCCGGCCCGGCAGGGAGGCAATCAGCCCCAGCATTTT
NA,TRBV20-1,many,TRBJ1-4,CSASPSPATNEKLFF,TGCAGTGCTAGCCCCTCTCCAGCAACTAATGAAAAACTGTTTTTT
TRBD1,TRBV27,few,TRBJ1-5,CASRSLQGGSNQPQHF,TGTGCCAGCAGGAGCCTACAGGGGGGTAGCAATCAGCCCCAGCATTTT
TRBD2,TRBV10-3,NA,TRBJ2-1,CAISESTSGYSYNEQFF,TGTGCCATCAGTGAGTCGACTAGCGGTTACTCCTACAATGAGCAGTTCTTC
TRBD2,TRBV4-1,many,TRBJ2-1,CASATGLASDEQFF,TGCGCCAGCGCTACGGGACTAGCAAGCGATGAGCAGTTCTTC
TRBD1,TRBV3-1,many,TRBJ2-2,CASSQPRQGANTGELFF,TGTGCCAGCAGCCAACCCCGACAGGGGGCGAACACCGGGGAGCTGTTTTTT
TRBD1,TRBV20-1,NA,TRBJ2-2,CCASGQSNTGELFF,TGCTGTGCTTCGGGACAGAGTAACACCGGGGAGCTGTTTTTT
NA,TRBV25-1,NA,TRBJ2-7,CASSGRVPHEQYF,TGTGCCAGCAGTGGAAGGGTTCCCCACGAGCAGTACTTC
NA,TRBV27,NA,TRBJ1-1,CASSPQGINTEAFF,TGTGCCAGCAGTCCTCAGGGGATTAACACTGAAGCTTTCTTT
NA,TRBV25-1,many,TRBJ2-5,CASSDGVTQLF,TGTGCCAGCAGTGATGGAGTGACCCAGCTCTTC
TRBD1,TRBV9,few,TRBJ2-2,CASSVDRGQGITGELFF,TGTGCCAGCAGCGTAGACAGGGGGCAGGGGATCACCGGGGAGCTGTTTTTT
NA,TRBV12-3/TRBV12-4,NA,TRBJ1-4,CASRSLGSNEKLFF,TGTGCCAGCCGTTCCCTGGGATCTAATGAAAAACTGTTTTTC
NA,TRBV19,few,TRBJ1-5,CASGQGSGNQPQHF,TGTGCCAGCGGTCAGGGCAGTGGCAATCAGCCCCAGCATTTT
NA,TRBV19,NA,TRBJ2-3,CASSPPVQGILNTQYF,TGTGCCAGTAGTCCTCCAGTACAGGGAATTTTAAATACGCAGTATTTT
NA,TRBV20-1,NA,TRBJ1-1,CSASRDPGYTEALF,TGCAGTGCTAGTCGCGATCCCGGGTACACTGAAGCTCTCTTT
NA,TRBV29-1,NA,TRBJ2-3,CSVEGGELQDTQYF,TGCAGCGTTGAAGGAGGGGAACTCCAAGATACGCAGTATTTT
NA,TRBV13,many,TRBJ2-4,CASSLKTVATDIQYF,TGTGCCAGCAGCCTTAAGACGGTAGCGACGGACATTCAGTACTTC
NA,TRBV13,few,TRBJ1-2,CASASHKEVYGYTF,TGTGCCAGCGCTTCTCATAAGGAAGTATATGGCTACACCTTC
NA,TRBV7-2,few,TRBJ2-3,CASSQVPDTQYF,TGTGCCAGCAGCCAAGTGCCAGATACGCAGTATTTT
TRBD2,TRBV9,many,TRBJ2-3,CASSVAKAGESTDTQYF,TGTGCCAGCAGCGTAGCTAAGGCGGGAGAGAGCACAGATACGCAGTATTTT
NA,TRBV12-3/TRBV12-4,few,TRBJ2-3,CASSLAQGYGSTDTQYF,TGTGCCAGCAGTTTAGCGCAGGGTTACGGGAGCACAGATACGCAGTATTTT
TRBD2,TRBV7-9,many,TRBJ2-7,CASSPIRAGVLHEQYF,TGTGCCAGCAGCCCTATCCGGGCGGGGGTTTTGCACGAGCAGTACTTC
NA,TRBV7-9,many,TRBJ2-5,CASRHGDGTQYF,TGTGCCAGCAGACACGGGGACGGGACCCAGTACTTC